This TCR beta chain was sequenced in a study of T cells in localized non-small cell lung cancer. V was pared by 6 bases and J by 4 bases, with 9 bases between. CDR1 is SEHNR, CDR2 FQNEAQ, per germline (reference sequence). The CDR3 covers 13 residues. A word on this clone: Its antigen is undetermined.

TCRdb's copy holds only in-frame clones and misses some; the assay was immunoSEQ multiplex PCR. The repertoire includes 40,000 to 65,000 clones, around four fifths of them detected once, and about 17% sits in the top ten. Study-wide results and limits: Uninvolved adjacent lung had higher T cell clonality than tumor and all other tissues. Heterogeneity remains possible, as sequencing covered one tumor region only. For the top 100 tumor clones, a median about 50 also appeared in adjacent lung.

This sequence joins TRBV7-9 and TRBJ2-2, with a possible D match to TRBD2 (6 bases). The sequencing used peripheral blood mononuclear cells, collected before any cancer treatment. The source is a man aged 35 to 69 with stage III lung adenocarcinoma. CDR3 DNA sequence: TGTGCCAGCAGTCGGGAGCGCACCGGGGAGCTGTTTTTT. This translates into CASSRERTGELFF.